This T cell receptor beta chain emerged from a study of blood T cell repertoires in COVID-19. Study as a whole: The analysed material was cDNA or gDNA that came from T cells, B-cell-depleted T cells, or PBMCs.

The germline V gene encodes CDR1 LNHDA and CDR2 SQIVND (reference sequence). The trim removed 4 bases at V and 2 bases at J, leaving 3 bases unmatched. The CDR3 has 15 amino acids. Only in-frame clones appear in the TCRdb table, and some are missing; sequencing was by immunoSEQ multiplex PCR. Here the sample spans approximately 170,000 clones, about four fifths being singletons. This clonotype was obtained from a human donor with acute or convalescent COVID-19. The donor label of this sample is uncertain. J is TRBJ2-3 and V is TRBV19; TRBD1 agrees at 10 bases. Sequencing was done on a sample of peripheral blood. The CDR3 nucleotides are TGTGCCAGTAGTACGGGACAGGGGAACACAGATACGCAGTATTTT. It codes for CASSTGQGNTDTQYF.